The T cell receptor beta chain described here comes from a study of T cell responses to AZD1222 COVID-19 vaccine. Findings and limits, study-wide: Donors skewed white British and female; clonal diversity was possibly underestimated. Repertoires were collected only later (after the peak T cell response had occurred).

The protocol was immunoSEQ multiplex PCR, while the TCRdb copy is restricted to in-frame clones and leaves out a portion. Of 100,000 to 150,000 clones in the sample, roughly 85% were seen once. Concerning this clone: Antigen specificity is unknown.

Germline trimming cut 0 bases from V and 3 bases from J; bases unmatched to any gene: 3. This CDR3 has 15 amino acids. Per germline, CDR1 SGHNT and CDR2 YYREEE (reference sequence). Sequences were derived from peripheral blood, sampled on day 0 of AZD1222 vaccination. The chain employs TRBV5-4 and TRBJ2-3; 8 bases are shared with TRBD1. The clonotype comes from an adult in good health. The CDR3: CASSLGQGATDTQYF. The CDR3 bases are TGTGCCAGCAGCTTGGGCCAGGGGGCAACAGATACGCAGTATTTT.